A selection of T cell receptor beta chains follows, all from one sample in a study of HIV-infected patients and healthy controls. MiXCR, applied by TCRdb to the 5' RACE reads, yields one record per CDR3 protein. This sample has some 12,000 distinct CDR3 sequences, with less than 10% found just once. Sample: blood, taken before antiretroviral therapy. The receptors were sampled from an adult with HIV infection. The donor label of this sample is uncertain. The CDR3 runs from the conserved cysteine through the conserved F or W.

>TRBV5-1
CASSLAGREDTQYF
>TRBV20-1
CSVGGNQPQHF
>TRBV27
CASSQGPDYGYTF
>TRBV7-6
CASSFEGATGELFF
>TRBV5-1
CASSFGQNYEQYF
>TRBV7-3
CASSLDLGDTQYF
>TRBV5-4
CASSFVDGVGYF
>TRBV5-6
CASSLASHEQYF
>TRBV2
CASGERVWSEQFF
>TRBV6-2/TRBV6-3
CASTPGQGTQPQHF
>TRBV29-1
CSVCTSLMALDEQFF
>TRBV7-2
CASSRSGVRSDTQYF
>TRBV27
CASSPPWGTTEAFF
>TRBV20-1
CSASSWGGGNQPQHF
>TRBV12-3/TRBV12-4
CASRFSGSSYNEQFF
>TRBV5-1
CASSLGLAGKIGELFF
>TRBV5-5
CASSWTTYNEQFF
>TRBV11-2
CASSLAAGGFHGELFF
>TRBV10-3
CAISEGVGQPQHF
>TRBV4-2
CASSQGTSGASGTDTQYF
>TRBV11-2
CASSRTENSEKLFF
>TRBV6-1
CASTQGTENQPQHF
>TRBV6-9
CASRRGYTDTQYF
>TRBV20-1
CSARDLGTGGSGYTF
>TRBV27
CASRVTDSNQPQHF
>TRBV6-5
CASSYGGGQPQHF
>TRBV6-5
CASSYSSGGIQETQYF
>TRBV5-4
CASRATSGRSGELFF
>TRBV19
CASSSPNRGVYTF
>TRBV19
CASSLSFPGYEQYF
>TRBV2
CASSFLADNEQFF
>TRBV20-1
CSALRGGPTDTQYF
>TRBV18
CASSPSDSPGELFF
>TRBV6-5
CASSYGVPGNEQFF
>TRBV30
CAWSVDTQETQYF
>TRBV24-1
CATSDADRGRTDTQYF
>TRBV30
CAWTGTAHYNEQFF
>TRBV7-9
CASSLDLERDRGWQETQYF
>TRBV18
CASSPRGGDSNQPQHF
>TRBV27
CASSFYRAGANVLTF
>TRBV7-8
CASSLAGKVDEQFF
>TRBV27
CASSLSRSLARPYEQYF
>TRBV9
CASSPPTGADTEAFF
>TRBV13
CASSSRDSGILAKNIQYF
>TRBV2
CANVDRERVGDTQYF
>TRBV7-9
CASSDDRGARGEQYF
>TRBV7-2
CASTSGLAGTQETQYF
>TRBV3-1
CASSPGSSGNTIYF
>TRBV5-6
CASSVGGGKNTEAFF
>TRBV6-1
CASRRDKATNEKLFF
>TRBV28
CASISMGLQGIWDRTEAFF
>TRBV5-1
CASSADLAGVGELFF
>TRBV12-3/TRBV12-4
CASSFSGLETQYF
>TRBV19
CASSTQDNQETQYF
>TRBV21-1
CASSKWDSPSGNTIYF
>TRBV11-1
CASSSDRGGDTQYF
>TRBV29-1
CSVEGQGGTGELFF
>TRBV29-1
CSVARDREGLYGYTF
>TRBV3-1
CASSQALSTTEAFF
>TRBV7-2
CASSVTGVYEQYF